This TCR beta chain was sequenced for a study of blood T cell repertoires in COVID-19. Overall study: The United States, Italy and Spain supplied acute and convalescent COVID-19 samples.

Participants' reported clinical history set cohort assignment. Resolution of symptoms, clearance, or two negative PCRs was present in recovered Cohort 3 donors. Germline V CDR1 and CDR2: WNHNN, SYGVQD (reference sequence). V gave up 0 bases and J gave up 6 bases, with 8 bases separating them. This CDR3 is 13 amino acids long. Per the study methods: Counts of nucleated cells, estimated from reference gene primer amplification, were obtained. Produced via immunoSEQ multiplex PCR; TCRdb's table is partial and in-frame only. The V and J calls and clone size come from that table; D and trimming were worked out from the DNA. The sample records 450,000 to 600,000 clones, 87% being singletons.

The TCR originated in a woman younger than 35 who had recovered from COVID-19. Material for sequencing was PBMCs or T cells enriched from blood (not recorded which). The rearrangement links TRBV10-1 to TRBJ1-1; no clear D. CDR3 DNA sequence: TGCGCCAGCAGTGAGTCGAGGGAGGCTGAAGCTTTCTTT. It encodes CASSESREAEAFF.